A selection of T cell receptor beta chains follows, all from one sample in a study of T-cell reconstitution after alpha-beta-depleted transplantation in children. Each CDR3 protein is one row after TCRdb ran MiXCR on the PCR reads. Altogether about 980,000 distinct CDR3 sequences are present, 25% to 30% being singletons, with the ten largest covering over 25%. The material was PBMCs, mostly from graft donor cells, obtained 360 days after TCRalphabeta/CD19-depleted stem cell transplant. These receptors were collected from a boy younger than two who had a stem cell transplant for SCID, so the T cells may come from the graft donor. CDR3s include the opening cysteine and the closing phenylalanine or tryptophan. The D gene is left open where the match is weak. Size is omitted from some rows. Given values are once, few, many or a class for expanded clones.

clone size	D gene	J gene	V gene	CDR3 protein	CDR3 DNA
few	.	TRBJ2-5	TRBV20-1	CSARDELVELAGARWTQYF	TGCAGTGCTAGAGATGAGTTAGTGGAATTGGCGGGGGCCCGTTGGACCCAGTACTTC
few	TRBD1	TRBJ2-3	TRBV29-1	CSVPGQDEDTQYF	TGCAGCGTCCCCGGACAGGACGAAGATACGCAGTATTTT
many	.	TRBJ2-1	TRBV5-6	CASSFRNEQFF	TGTGCCAGCAGTTTCAGGAATGAGCAGTTCTTC
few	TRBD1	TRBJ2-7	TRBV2	CASSGTGRSYEQYF	TGTGCCAGCAGCGGGACAGGTCGCTCCTACGAGCAGTACTTC
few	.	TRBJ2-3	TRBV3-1	CASSQEEVLGREIFTDTQYF	TGTGCCAGCAGCCAAGAAGAAGTTCTCGGCAGGGAGATCTTCACAGATACGCAGTATTTT
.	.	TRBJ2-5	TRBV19	CASSPLYPETQYF	TGTGCCAGTAGTCCGTTATATCCAGAGACCCAGTACTTC
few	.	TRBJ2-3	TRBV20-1	CSASASNTQYF	TGCAGTGCTTCCGCTTCTAATACGCAGTATTTT
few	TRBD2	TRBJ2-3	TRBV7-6	CASSPAGASTDTQYF	TGTGCCAGCAGCCCAGCGGGGGCTAGCACAGATACGCAGTATTTT
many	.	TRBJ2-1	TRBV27	CASTRGAGYNEQFF	TGTGCCTCAACCCGGGGGGCGGGATACAATGAGCAGTTCTTC
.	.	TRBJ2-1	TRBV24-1	CATSVSFPGNEQFF	TGTGCCACCAGTGTGTCCTTCCCAGGGAATGAGCAGTTCTTC
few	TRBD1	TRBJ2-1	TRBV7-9	CASTGTGRYNEQFF	TGTGCCAGCACCGGGACAGGGAGATACAATGAGCAGTTCTTC
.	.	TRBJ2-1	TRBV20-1	CSAVRTSNNEQFF	TGCAGTGCCGTCCGGACCTCGAACAATGAGCAGTTCTTC
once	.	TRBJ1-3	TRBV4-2	CASSPRAVRHSGNTIYF	TGTGCCAGCAGCCCTAGGGCGGTCCGACACTCTGGAAACACCATATATTTT
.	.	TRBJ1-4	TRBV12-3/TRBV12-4	CASRRGKDEKLFF	TGTGCCAGCCGAAGGGGCAAGGATGAAAAACTGTTTTTT
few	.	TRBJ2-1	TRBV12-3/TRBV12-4	CASSQWQGQFF	TGTGCCAGCAGTCAATGGCAGGGGCAGTTCTTC
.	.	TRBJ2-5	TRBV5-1	CASSWTPSAQETQYF	TGCGCCAGCAGCTGGACCCCTAGCGCCCAAGAGACCCAGTACTTC
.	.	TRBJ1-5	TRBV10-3	CAAKLTGTPILSNQPQHF	TGTGCCGCGAAATTAACAGGGACTCCGATCCTAAGCAATCAGCCCCAGCATTTT
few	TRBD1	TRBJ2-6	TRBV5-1	CASSLAGTGVSGANVLTF	TGCGCCAGCAGCTTGGCCGGGACAGGGGTCTCTGGGGCCAACGTCCTGACTTTC
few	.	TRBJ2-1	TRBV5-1	CASSTTVDSYNEQFF	TGCGCCAGCAGCACGACCGTTGACTCCTACAATGAGCAGTTCTTC
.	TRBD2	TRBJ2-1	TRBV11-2	CASSLGGTSLNEQFF	TGTGCCAGCAGCTTAGGAGGGACTAGTTTGAATGAGCAGTTCTTC
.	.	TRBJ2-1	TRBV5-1	CASSFTAIGYNEQFF	TGCGCCAGCAGCTTTACAGCGATAGGGTACAATGAGCAGTTCTTC
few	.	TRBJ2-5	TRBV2	CASRGSYQETQYF	TGTGCCAGCCGTGGGTCGTACCAAGAGACCCAGTACTTC
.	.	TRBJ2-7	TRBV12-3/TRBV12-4	CASSLAHPSGGHEQYF	TGTGCCAGCAGTTTAGCGCATCCCTCGGGGGGCCACGAGCAGTACTTC
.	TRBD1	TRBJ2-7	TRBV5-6	CASSLAGTGEDEQYF	TGTGCCAGCAGCTTGGCCGGGACAGGGGAGGACGAGCAGTACTTC
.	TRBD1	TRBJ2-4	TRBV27	CASSLDRLMSIQYF	TGTGCCAGCAGCTTGGACAGGTTGATGAGCATTCAGTACTTC
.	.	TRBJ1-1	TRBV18	CASSPAINTEAFF	TGTGCCAGCTCACCGGCTATAAACACTGAAGCTTTCTTT
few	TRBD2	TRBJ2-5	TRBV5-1	CASSSHGGAVQETQYF	TGCGCCAGCAGCTCACACGGGGGGGCCGTGCAAGAGACCCAGTACTTC
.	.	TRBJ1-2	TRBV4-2	CASSQELPGNYGYTF	TGTGCCAGCAGCCAAGAGTTACCAGGGAACTATGGCTACACCTTC
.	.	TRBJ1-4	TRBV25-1	CASSVGANEKLFF	TGTGCCAGCAGTGTTGGTGCTAATGAAAAACTGTTTTTT
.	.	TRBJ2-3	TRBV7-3	CASSLSLSVPSVADTQYF	TGTGCCAGCAGCTTATCCCTATCGGTGCCCTCTGTCGCAGATACGCAGTATTTT
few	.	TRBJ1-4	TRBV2	CASSSGTSLFF	TGTGCCAGCTCCTCCGGGACCTCTCTGTTTTTT
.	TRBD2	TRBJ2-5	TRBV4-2	CASSRIRGGALETQYF	TGTGCCAGCAGCCGCATACGCGGGGGGGCCCTCGAGACCCAGTACTTC
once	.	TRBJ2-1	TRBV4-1	CASSQDDRFGYNEQFF	TGCGCCAGCAGCCAAGATGACCGGTTCGGCTACAATGAGCAGTTCTTC
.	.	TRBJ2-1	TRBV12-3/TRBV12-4	CASSKQLVAYNEQFF	TGTGCCAGCAGCAAACAACTAGTCGCGTACAATGAGCAGTTCTTC